This T cell receptor (beta chain) was found in a study of blood T cells in healthy people across ages. Unmatched junction bases numbered 14, after V lost 7 bases and J lost 8 bases. CDR1 is ENHRY, CDR2 SYGVKD, per germline. CDR3 size: 15 residues. Next came a second PCR, run for about 6 to 11 cycles, which used a sample-barcoded 5' primer along with a J-beta primer mix. TCRdb recomputed calls from the 5' RACE reads with MiXCR, one row per CDR3 protein. Of hundreds of thousands of distinct CDR3 sequences in the sample, more than 40% are singletons; the top ten hold around a third. This receptor was identified in a woman in her sixties in good health. Sequencing was done on a sample of blood. The V call is TRBV10-3, the J call TRBJ2-3; TRBD2 aligns across 8 bases. CDR3 protein: CAIMGREGRSGTQYF. The CDR3 nucleotides are TGTGCCATCATGGGCCGGGAGGGGAGATCGGGTACGCAGTATTTT.